The present T cell receptor (beta chain) was sequenced within a study of vaccination effects on CD4 cells after COVID-19. As to this clone: The target antigen is unknown.

Prior to sequencing, the ViraFEST assay stimulated PBMC with viral peptide pools, which expanded the antigen-specific CD4+ T cells. Isolating CD4+ T cells followed more than eight days of culture. Nucleocapsid antibodies were negative in the vaccine recipients, who had never had SARS-CoV-2 infection. Wells of around 2 million PBMC each were grown with 8.5 to 10 IU/ml IL-2 and roughly 10 ug/ml peptides. CDR1 and CDR2 from the germline V gene are MDHEN and SYDVKM. This CDR3 region has 14 residues. The V end was cut by 1 base, the J end by 7 bases, with 13 bases between. The protocol was immunoSEQ multiplex PCR, while the TCRdb copy is restricted to in-frame clones and leaves out a portion. The sample consists of 20,000 to 30,000 clones, roughly 73% of them appearing once.

Sequenced material: CD4+ T cells from PBMCs cultured with SARS-CoV-2 spike peptides, taken before COVID-19 vaccination. The chain joins TRBV28 to TRBJ1-1; D ambiguous. The receptor was derived from a human donor who received a COVID-19 vaccine. For the CDR3, the DNA is TGTGCCAGCAGTTTATTTATGGGAGATGGTGAAGCTTTCTTT. It translates to CASSLFMGDGEAFF.